What follows is one T cell receptor (beta chain) and its context. Its antigen is unknown. This entry comes from a study of post-analysis software for immune sequencing data. Study summary: Progressive-relapsing, secondary progressive and relapsing-remitting multiple sclerosis were among the disease courses included. Points from the study as a whole: Strong same-batch co-clustering of samples appeared with F measure clustering.

Unique molecular identifiers were carried by the TCR beta cDNA libraries. TCRdb analysed the PCR reads with MiXCR anew, one entry per CDR3 protein. This table has fewer than 850,000 distinct CDR3 sequences, 25% to 30% appearing once. The clonotype was recovered from a girl between 10 and 17 years old with multiple sclerosis. Sequencing was done on a sample of blood.

CDR3 nucleotide sequence: TGCGCCAGCAGCCCGACCAAGACAGGGGGCAAAGAGCCCCAGCATTTT. Amino acid sequence: CASSPTKTGGKEPQHF. This sequence joins TRBV4-1 and TRBJ1-5, with 10 bases identical to TRBD1. After removal of 4 bases from V and 8 bases from J, the junction contained 11 bases not matched to a gene. The CDR3 extends over 16 amino acids. CDR1 and CDR2 (germline): MGHRA, YSYEKL.